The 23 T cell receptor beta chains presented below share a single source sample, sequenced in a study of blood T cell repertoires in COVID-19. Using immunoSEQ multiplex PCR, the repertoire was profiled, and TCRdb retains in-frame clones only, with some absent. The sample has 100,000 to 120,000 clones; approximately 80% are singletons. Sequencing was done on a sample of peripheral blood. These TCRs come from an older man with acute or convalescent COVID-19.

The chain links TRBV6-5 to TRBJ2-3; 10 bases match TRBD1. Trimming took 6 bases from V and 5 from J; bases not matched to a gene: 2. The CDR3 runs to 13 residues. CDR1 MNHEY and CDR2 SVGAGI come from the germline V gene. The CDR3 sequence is CASRGQGRDTQYF. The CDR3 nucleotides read TGTGCCAGCAGGGGACAGGGGAGAGATACGCAGTATTTT.

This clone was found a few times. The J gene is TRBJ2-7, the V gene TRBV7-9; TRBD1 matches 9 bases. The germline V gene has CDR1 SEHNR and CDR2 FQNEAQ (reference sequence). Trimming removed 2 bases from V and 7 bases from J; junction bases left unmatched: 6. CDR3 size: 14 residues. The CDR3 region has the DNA TGTGCCAGCAGCTTACCGGGACAGGGAGGTGAGCAGTACTTC. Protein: CASSLPGQGGEQYF.

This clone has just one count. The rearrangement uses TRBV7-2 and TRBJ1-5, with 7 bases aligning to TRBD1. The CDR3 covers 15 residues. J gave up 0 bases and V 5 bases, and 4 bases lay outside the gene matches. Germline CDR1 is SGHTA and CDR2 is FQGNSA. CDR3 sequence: CASSRDSYSNQPQHF. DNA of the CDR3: TGTGCCAGCAGCAGGGACAGTTATAGCAATCAGCCCCAGCATTTT.

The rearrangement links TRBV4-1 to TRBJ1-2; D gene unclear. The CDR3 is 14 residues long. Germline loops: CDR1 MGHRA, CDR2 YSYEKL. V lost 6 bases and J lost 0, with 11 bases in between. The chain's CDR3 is CASRLAGTNYGYTF. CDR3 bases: TGCGCCAGCAGGCTGGCGGGGACTAACTATGGCTACACCTTC.

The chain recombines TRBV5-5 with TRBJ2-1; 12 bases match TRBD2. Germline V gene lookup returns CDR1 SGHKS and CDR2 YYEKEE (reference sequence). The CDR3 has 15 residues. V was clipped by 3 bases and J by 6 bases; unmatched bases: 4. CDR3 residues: CASSSGTSGFNEQFF. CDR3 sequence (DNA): TGTGCCAGCAGCTCCGGGACTAGCGGGTTCAATGAGCAGTTCTTC.

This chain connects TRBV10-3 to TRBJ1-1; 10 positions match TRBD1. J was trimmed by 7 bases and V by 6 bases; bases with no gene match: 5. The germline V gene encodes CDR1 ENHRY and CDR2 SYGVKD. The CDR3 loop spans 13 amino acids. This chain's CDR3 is CAIRPGQGFEAFF. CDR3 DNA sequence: TGTGCCATCAGGCCGGGACAGGGGTTTGAAGCTTTCTTT.

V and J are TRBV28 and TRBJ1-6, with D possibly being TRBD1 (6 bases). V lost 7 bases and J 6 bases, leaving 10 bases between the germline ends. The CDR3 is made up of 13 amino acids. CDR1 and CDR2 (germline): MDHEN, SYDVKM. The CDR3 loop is CASTWTVNSPLHF. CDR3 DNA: TGTGCCAGCACGTGGACAGTTAATTCACCCCTCCACTTT.

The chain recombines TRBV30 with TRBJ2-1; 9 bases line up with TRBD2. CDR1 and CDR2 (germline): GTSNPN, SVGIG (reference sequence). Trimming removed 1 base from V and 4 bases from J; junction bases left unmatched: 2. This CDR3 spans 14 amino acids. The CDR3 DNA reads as TGTGCCTGGAGTGGGACTAGCGTATACAATGAGCAGTTCTTC. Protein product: CAWSGTSVYNEQFF. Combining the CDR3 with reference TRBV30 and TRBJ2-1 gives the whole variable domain SQTIHQWPATLVQPVGSPLSLECTVEGTSNPNLYWYRQAAGRGLQLLFYSVGIGQISSEVPQNLSASRPQDRQFILSSKKLLLSDSGFYLCAWSGTSVYNEQFFGPGTRLTVL.

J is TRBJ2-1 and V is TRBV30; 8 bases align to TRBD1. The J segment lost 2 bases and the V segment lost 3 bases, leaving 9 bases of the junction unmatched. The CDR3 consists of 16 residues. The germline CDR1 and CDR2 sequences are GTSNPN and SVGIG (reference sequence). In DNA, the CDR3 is TGTGCCTGGAGAACCGGGACAGGAGCCCCCTACAATGAGCAGTTCTTC. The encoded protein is CAWRTGTGAPYNEQFF.

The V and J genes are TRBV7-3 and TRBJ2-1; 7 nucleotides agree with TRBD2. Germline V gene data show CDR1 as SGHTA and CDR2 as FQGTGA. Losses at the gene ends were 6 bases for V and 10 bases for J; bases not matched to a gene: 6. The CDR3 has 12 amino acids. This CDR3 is CASSPGTKEQFF. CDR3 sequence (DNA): TGTGCCAGCAGTCCCGGGACTAAGGAGCAGTTCTTC.

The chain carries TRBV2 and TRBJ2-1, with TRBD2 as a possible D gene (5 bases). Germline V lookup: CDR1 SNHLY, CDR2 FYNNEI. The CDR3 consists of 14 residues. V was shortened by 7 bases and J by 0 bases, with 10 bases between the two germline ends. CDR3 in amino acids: CASTREGSYNEQFF. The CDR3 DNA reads TGTGCCAGCACCCGTGAGGGCTCCTACAATGAGCAGTTCTTC.

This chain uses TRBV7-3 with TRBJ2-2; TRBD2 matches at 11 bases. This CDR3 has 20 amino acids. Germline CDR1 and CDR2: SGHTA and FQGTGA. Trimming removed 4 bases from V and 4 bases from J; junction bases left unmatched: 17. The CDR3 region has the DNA TGTGCCAGCAGCTCGTCCACGGGACTAGCGGTCCGCCGGGGCACCGGGGAGCTGTTTTTT. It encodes CASSSSTGLAVRRGTGELFF.

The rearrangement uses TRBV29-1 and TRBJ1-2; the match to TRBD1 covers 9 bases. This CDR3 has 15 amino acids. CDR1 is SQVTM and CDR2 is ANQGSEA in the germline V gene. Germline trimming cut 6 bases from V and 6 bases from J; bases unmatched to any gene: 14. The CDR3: CSVPFGGQGSDGYTF. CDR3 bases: TGCAGCGTACCTTTCGGGGGACAGGGATCTGATGGCTACACCTTC.

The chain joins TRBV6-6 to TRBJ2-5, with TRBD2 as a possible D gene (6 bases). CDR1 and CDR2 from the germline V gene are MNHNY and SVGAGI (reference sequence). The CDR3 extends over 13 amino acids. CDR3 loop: CAAGSGGKETQYF. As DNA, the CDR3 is TGTGCAGCAGGTAGCGGAGGAAAAGAGACCCAGTACTTC.

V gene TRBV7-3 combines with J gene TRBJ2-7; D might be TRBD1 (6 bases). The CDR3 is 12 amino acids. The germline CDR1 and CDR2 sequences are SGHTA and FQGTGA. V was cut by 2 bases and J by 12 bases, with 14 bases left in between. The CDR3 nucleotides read TGTGCCAGCAGCTTAGGCCAGGGGCCTATGTACTTC. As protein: CASSLGQGPMYF.

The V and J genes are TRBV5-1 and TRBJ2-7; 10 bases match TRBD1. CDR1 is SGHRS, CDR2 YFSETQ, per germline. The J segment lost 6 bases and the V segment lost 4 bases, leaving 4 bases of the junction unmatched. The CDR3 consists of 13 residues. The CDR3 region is CASSEGQGGEQYF. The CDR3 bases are TGCGCCAGCAGCGAAGGACAGGGGGGCGAGCAGTACTTC.

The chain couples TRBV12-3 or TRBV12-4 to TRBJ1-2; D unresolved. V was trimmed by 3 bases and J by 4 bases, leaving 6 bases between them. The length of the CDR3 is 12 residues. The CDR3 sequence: CASSFVSYGYTF. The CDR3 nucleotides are TGTGCCAGCAGTTTCGTCAGCTATGGCTACACCTTC.

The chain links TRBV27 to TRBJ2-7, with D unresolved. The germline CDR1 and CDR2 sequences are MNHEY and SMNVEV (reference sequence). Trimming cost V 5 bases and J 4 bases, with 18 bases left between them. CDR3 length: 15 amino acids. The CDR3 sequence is CASSPRPTMSYEQYF. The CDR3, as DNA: TGTGCCAGCAGTCCCCGACCGACAATGTCTTACGAGCAGTACTTC.

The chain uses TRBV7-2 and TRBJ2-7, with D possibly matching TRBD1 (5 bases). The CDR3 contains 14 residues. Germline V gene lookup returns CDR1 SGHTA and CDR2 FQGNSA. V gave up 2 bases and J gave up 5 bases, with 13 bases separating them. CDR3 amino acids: CASSLPSRENEQYF. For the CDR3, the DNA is TGTGCCAGCAGCTTACCAAGCAGGGAAAACGAGCAGTACTTC.

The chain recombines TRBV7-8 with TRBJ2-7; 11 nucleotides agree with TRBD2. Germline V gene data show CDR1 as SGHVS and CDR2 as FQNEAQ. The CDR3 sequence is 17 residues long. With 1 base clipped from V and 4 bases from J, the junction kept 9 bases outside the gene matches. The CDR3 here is CASSLEGSGRAGYEQYF. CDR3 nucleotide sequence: TGTGCCAGCAGCTTAGAGGGTAGCGGGAGGGCCGGGTACGAGCAGTACTTC.

The CDR3 region is CASSESSSDTQYF. The CDR3 nucleotides are TGTGCCAGCAGTGAATCGTCTTCTGATACGCAGTATTTT. V and J are TRBV25-1 and TRBJ2-3; D remains unclear. Trimming removed 1 base from V and 6 bases from J, with 8 bases in between. CDR3 size: 13 residues. Germline CDR1 reads MGHDK; CDR2 reads SYGVNS.

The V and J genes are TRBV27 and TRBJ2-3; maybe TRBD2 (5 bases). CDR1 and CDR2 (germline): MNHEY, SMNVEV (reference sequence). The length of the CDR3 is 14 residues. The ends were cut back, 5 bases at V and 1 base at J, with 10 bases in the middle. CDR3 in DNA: TGTGCCAGCAGTATGGGCGGGCGCACAGATACGCAGTATTTT. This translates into CASSMGGRTDTQYF.

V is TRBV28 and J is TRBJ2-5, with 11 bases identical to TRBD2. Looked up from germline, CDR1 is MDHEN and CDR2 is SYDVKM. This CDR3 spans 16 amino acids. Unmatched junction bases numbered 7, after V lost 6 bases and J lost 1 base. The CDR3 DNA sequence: TGTGCCAGCAGCCTAGGACTAGCGGGTCGCCAAGAGACCCAGTACTTC. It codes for CASSLGLAGRQETQYF.